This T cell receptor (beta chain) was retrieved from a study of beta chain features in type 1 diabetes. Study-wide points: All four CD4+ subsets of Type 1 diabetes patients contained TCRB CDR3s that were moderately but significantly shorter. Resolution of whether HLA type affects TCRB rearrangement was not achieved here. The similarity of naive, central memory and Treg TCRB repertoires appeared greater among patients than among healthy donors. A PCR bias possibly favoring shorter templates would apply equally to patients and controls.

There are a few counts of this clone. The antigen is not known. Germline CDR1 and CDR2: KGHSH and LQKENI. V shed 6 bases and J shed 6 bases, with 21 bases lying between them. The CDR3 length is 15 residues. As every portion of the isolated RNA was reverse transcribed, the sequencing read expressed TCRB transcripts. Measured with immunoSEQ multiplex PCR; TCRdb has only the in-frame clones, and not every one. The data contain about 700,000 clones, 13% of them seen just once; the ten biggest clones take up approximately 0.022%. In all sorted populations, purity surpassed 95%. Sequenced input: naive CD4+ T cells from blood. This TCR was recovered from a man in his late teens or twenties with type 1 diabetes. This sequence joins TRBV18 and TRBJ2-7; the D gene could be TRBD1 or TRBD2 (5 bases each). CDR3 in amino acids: CASSPRDGTAIEQYF. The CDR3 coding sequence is TGTGCCAGCTCGCCAAGGGACGGGACGGCTATCGAGCAGTACTTC.